This T cell receptor beta chain was recorded in a study of control samples from healthy donors and cancer patients. Germline CDR1 and CDR2: KGHDR and SFDVKD. This CDR3 is built from 16 residues. The trim removed 3 bases at V and 4 bases at J, leaving 6 bases unmatched. Sequencing used immunoSEQ multiplex PCR; TCRdb keeps in-frame clones, though not all of them. The data contain 190,000 or so clones, just under 95% of them singletons. This TCR was recovered from a man aged 18 to 35 in good health. The sample was blood. The chain has TRBV24-1 and TRBJ1-2, with 11 bases identical to TRBD1. The CDR3: CATSDHRTGGAYGYTF. As DNA, the CDR3 is TGTGCCACCAGTGATCATAGGACAGGGGGCGCCTATGGCTACACCTTC.